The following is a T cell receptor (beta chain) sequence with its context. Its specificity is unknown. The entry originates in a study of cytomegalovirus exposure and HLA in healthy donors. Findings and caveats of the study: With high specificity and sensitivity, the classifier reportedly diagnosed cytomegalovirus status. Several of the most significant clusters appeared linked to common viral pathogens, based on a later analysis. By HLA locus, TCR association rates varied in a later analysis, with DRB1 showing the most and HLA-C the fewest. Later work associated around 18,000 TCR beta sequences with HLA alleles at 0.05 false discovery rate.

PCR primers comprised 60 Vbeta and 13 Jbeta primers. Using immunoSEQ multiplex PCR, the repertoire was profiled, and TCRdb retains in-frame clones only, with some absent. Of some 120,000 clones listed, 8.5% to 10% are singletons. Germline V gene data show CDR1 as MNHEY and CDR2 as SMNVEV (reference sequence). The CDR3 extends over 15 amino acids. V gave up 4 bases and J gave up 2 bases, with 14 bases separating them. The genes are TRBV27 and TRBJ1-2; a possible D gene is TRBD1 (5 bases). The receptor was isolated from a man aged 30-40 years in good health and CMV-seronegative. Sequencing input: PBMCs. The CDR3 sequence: CASSSYPQGNYGYTF. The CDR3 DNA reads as TGTGCCAGCAGTTCCTACCCCCAGGGAAACTATGGCTACACCTTC.